These T cell receptor beta chains were read from a single sample in a study of CD8 T cells in ankylosing spondylitis. Each CDR3 protein gets one entry after TCRdb re-called the 5' RACE reads with MiXCR. Among about 230,000 distinct CDR3 sequences listed, over 7% were seen once. Source material: blood, either unsorted or a sorted T cell fraction (not recorded which). The receptors were gathered from a female donor with ankylosing spondylitis or in good health (not recorded which). Each CDR3 is given with its conserved first and last residue. A D gene is named only where the DNA matches it firmly. Only part of the rows carry a size: once, few, many, or a class if the clone is expanded.

len: 14
abundance: many
d_gene: -
j_gene: TRBJ2-1
v_gene: TRBV15
CDR3aa: CATSRDGGVNEQFF
CDR3nt: TGTGCCACCAGCAGAGACGGGGGAGTAAATGAGCAGTTCTTC

len: 16
abundance: few
d_gene: TRBD1
j_gene: TRBJ1-2
v_gene: TRBV7-2
CDR3aa: CASSFSGPTGVGGYTF
CDR3nt: TGTGCCAGCAGCTTTTCGGGTCCTACAGGGGTGGGTGGCTACACCTTC

len: 16
abundance: many
d_gene: TRBD1
j_gene: TRBJ1-1
v_gene: TRBV4-3
CDR3aa: CASSPLRGQGNTEAFF
CDR3nt: TGCGCCAGCAGCCCCCTGAGGGGGCAGGGGAACACTGAAGCTTTCTTT

len: 14
abundance: -
d_gene: -
j_gene: TRBJ2-5
v_gene: TRBV20-1
CDR3aa: CSARDERGLETQYF
CDR3nt: TGCAGTGCTAGAGATGAACGGGGGCTGGAGACCCAGTACTTC

len: 15
abundance: many
d_gene: -
j_gene: TRBJ2-3
v_gene: TRBV20-1
CDR3aa: CSAIEGLGSPYTQYF
CDR3nt: TGCAGTGCTATTGAGGGCTTGGGGTCCCCCTATACGCAGTATTTT

len: 15
abundance: many
d_gene: TRBD2
j_gene: TRBJ2-1
v_gene: TRBV28
CDR3aa: CASTLGGAGYNEQFF
CDR3nt: TGTGCCAGCACCCTCGGGGGGGCGGGGTACAATGAGCAGTTCTTC

len: 15
abundance: many
d_gene: -
j_gene: TRBJ2-1
v_gene: TRBV7-9
CDR3aa: CASSSAGTVYNEQFF
CDR3nt: TGTGCCAGCAGCAGCGCCGGGACGGTCTACAATGAGCAGTTCTTC

len: 16
abundance: -
d_gene: -
j_gene: TRBJ2-2
v_gene: TRBV18
CDR3aa: CASSRGEFANTGELFF
CDR3nt: TGTGCCAGCTCCCGAGGGGAGTTCGCGAACACCGGGGAGCTGTTTTTT

len: 17
abundance: few
d_gene: TRBD2
j_gene: TRBJ2-1
v_gene: TRBV20-1
CDR3aa: CSARDGGSSGSRNEQFF
CDR3nt: TGCAGTGCTAGAGATGGAGGGAGTAGCGGGAGTAGGAATGAGCAGTTCTTC

len: 15
abundance: many
d_gene: -
j_gene: TRBJ2-2
v_gene: TRBV28
CDR3aa: CASRGLGANTGELFF
CDR3nt: TGTGCCAGCAGAGGCCTAGGTGCGAACACCGGGGAGCTGTTTTTT

len: 13
abundance: many
d_gene: TRBD2
j_gene: TRBJ2-7
v_gene: TRBV20-1
CDR3aa: CSAPPPASGRLYF
CDR3nt: TGCAGTGCTCCTCCGCCAGCTAGCGGGAGGCTGTACTTC

len: 16
abundance: many
d_gene: -
j_gene: TRBJ1-3
v_gene: TRBV4-3
CDR3aa: CASSHSGSSSGNTIYF
CDR3nt: TGCGCCAGCAGCCATTCCGGATCGAGCTCTGGAAACACCATATATTTT

len: 15
abundance: many
d_gene: -
j_gene: TRBJ2-1
v_gene: TRBV7-8
CDR3aa: CASSLVTAVYNEQFF
CDR3nt: TGTGCCAGCAGCTTAGTAACGGCGGTCTACAATGAGCAGTTCTTC

len: 15
abundance: many
d_gene: -
j_gene: TRBJ2-7
v_gene: TRBV12-3/TRBV12-4
CDR3aa: CASSPRVGEFYEQYF
CDR3nt: TGTGCCAGCAGCCCCAGGGTCGGAGAATTTTACGAGCAGTACTTC

len: 15
abundance: many
d_gene: -
j_gene: TRBJ1-3
v_gene: TRBV10-3
CDR3aa: CATGVGVLAGNTIYF
CDR3nt: TGTGCCACCGGGGTGGGGGTGCTGGCTGGAAACACCATATATTTT

len: 17
abundance: many
d_gene: TRBD2
j_gene: TRBJ2-3
v_gene: TRBV5-1
CDR3aa: CASSDLTAGVGTDTQYF
CDR3nt: TGCGCCAGCAGCGACCTTACAGCGGGAGTGGGCACAGATACGCAGTATTTT

len: 12
abundance: -
d_gene: -
j_gene: TRBJ1-4
v_gene: TRBV24-1
CDR3aa: CATGGTNEKLFF
CDR3nt: TGTGCCACAGGAGGGACTAATGAAAAACTGTTTTTT

len: 14
abundance: many
d_gene: -
j_gene: TRBJ2-7
v_gene: TRBV20-1
CDR3aa: CSARLTNGIYEQYF
CDR3nt: TGCAGTGCCCGCCTGACAAACGGGATCTACGAGCAGTACTTC

len: 12
abundance: many
d_gene: -
j_gene: TRBJ1-4
v_gene: TRBV29-1
CDR3aa: CSVSGGAEKLFF
CDR3nt: TGCAGCGTGAGTGGGGGGGCAGAAAAACTGTTTTTT

len: 14
abundance: many
d_gene: TRBD1
j_gene: TRBJ2-1
v_gene: TRBV7-7
CDR3aa: CASSQGQADNEQFF
CDR3nt: TGTGCCAGCAGCCAAGGACAGGCCGACAATGAGCAGTTCTTC

len: 14
abundance: many
d_gene: -
j_gene: TRBJ2-5
v_gene: TRBV4-2
CDR3aa: CASSQDTSRETQYF
CDR3nt: TGTGCCAGCAGCCAAGATACTTCCCGGGAGACCCAGTACTTC

len: 14
abundance: many
d_gene: -
j_gene: TRBJ2-4
v_gene: TRBV20-1
CDR3aa: CSARIEVAKNIQYF
CDR3nt: TGCAGTGCTAGAATAGAAGTAGCCAAAAACATTCAGTACTTC

len: 15
abundance: many
d_gene: TRBD2
j_gene: TRBJ2-1
v_gene: TRBV10-3
CDR3aa: CAISAGGVKVNEQFF
CDR3nt: TGTGCCATCAGTGCCGGGGGGGTAAAGGTAAATGAGCAGTTCTTC

len: 16
abundance: many
d_gene: TRBD1
j_gene: TRBJ2-2
v_gene: TRBV5-1
CDR3aa: CASSLVGQGGTGELFF
CDR3nt: TGCGCCAGCAGCTTGGTGGGACAGGGAGGCACCGGGGAGCTGTTTTTT

len: 15
abundance: many
d_gene: -
j_gene: TRBJ2-1
v_gene: TRBV7-2
CDR3aa: CASRRPGRDDNEQFF
CDR3nt: TGTGCCAGCCGCCGCCCTGGCAGGGATGACAATGAGCAGTTCTTC

len: 12
abundance: many
d_gene: -
j_gene: TRBJ2-1
v_gene: TRBV3-1
CDR3aa: CASSQDFDEQFF
CDR3nt: TGTGCCAGCAGCCAAGATTTCGATGAGCAGTTCTTC

len: 14
abundance: few
d_gene: TRBD1
j_gene: TRBJ2-7
v_gene: TRBV10-2
CDR3aa: CASRVRTGFSEQYF
CDR3nt: TGCGCCAGCAGGGTGAGGACAGGGTTCTCCGAGCAGTACTTC

len: 14
abundance: many
d_gene: TRBD2
j_gene: TRBJ2-3
v_gene: TRBV15
CDR3aa: CATSSSGRRDTQYF
CDR3nt: TGTGCCACCAGCAGTAGCGGGAGGAGAGATACGCAGTATTTT